Presented here are 6 T cell receptor beta chains from one specimen sequenced in a study of beta chain features in type 1 diabetes. Since all of the isolated RNA was reverse transcribed, expressed TCRB transcripts were what got sequenced. Here immunoSEQ multiplex PCR was the method, and the copy in TCRdb shows in-frame clones only, minus some. The sample contains hundreds of thousands of clones, about a tenth of which appear only once. Study-wide results and limits: All four CD4+ subsets from Type 1 diabetes patients carried moderately but significantly shorter TCRB CDR3s.

Their antigens remain unidentified. The sequencing sample was made of naive CD4+ T cells from blood. Receptor source: a man aged 25 to 45 with type 1 diabetes.

This clone was observed a few times. The chain joins TRBV9 to TRBJ2-5; TRBD2 matches at 8 bases. The CDR3 totals 14 residues. The J segment lost 5 bases and the V segment lost 7 bases, leaving 10 bases of the junction unmatched. Germline V gives CDR1 SGDLS, CDR2 YYNGEE. In DNA, the CDR3 is TGTGCCAGCGGACCAGCGGGAGCGGTCGAGACCCAGTACTTC. As protein: CASGPAGAVETQYF.

The chain has TRBV2 and TRBJ2-1; 7 nucleotides match TRBD1. This CDR3 region has 15 residues. The junction had 13 bases not matched to a gene; V was cut back by 7 bases and J by 7 bases. The germline V gene has CDR1 SNHLY and CDR2 FYNNEI. Written as DNA, the CDR3 is TGTGCCAGCACCAAGGGGCGGACAGGAAGAAATGAGCAGTTCTTC. Residues: CASTKGRTGRNEQFF.

This clone was observed a handful of times. The chain carries TRBV7-8 and TRBJ2-4; 7 nucleotides agree with TRBD1. After removal of 5 bases from V and 6 bases from J, the junction contained 10 bases not matched to a gene. There are 15 residues in the CDR3. Germline V gives CDR1 SGHVS, CDR2 FQNEAQ. The CDR3 here is CASSHTTGVSNIQYF. CDR3 DNA: TGTGCCAGCAGCCACACAACAGGGGTATCAAACATTCAGTACTTC.

The V and J genes are TRBV15 and TRBJ1-6; D gene unclear. The V and J ends lost 0 bases and 14 bases respectively, with 17 bases between them. The CDR3 sequence is 15 residues long. The V gene's germline CDR1 is LNHNV and CDR2 YYDKDF (reference sequence). CDR3 residues: CATSRDVRRLAALHF. The DNA of the CDR3 is TGTGCCACCAGCAGAGACGTCAGGCGCCTAGCGGCCCTCCACTTT.

This clone was detected a few times. This chain uses TRBV5-1 with TRBJ2-1; no clear D gene. Per the germline V gene, CDR1 is SGHRS and CDR2 is YFSETQ. This CDR3 spans 13 amino acids. V lost 2 bases, J lost 6 bases, and 9 bases lay in between. The CDR3 loop reads CASSFSLFNEQFF. CDR3 coding DNA: TGCGCCAGCAGCTTCTCCCTCTTCAATGAGCAGTTCTTC.

The chain employs TRBV5-1 and TRBJ2-3; possible D gene TRBD1, 6 bases. CDR1 and CDR2 (germline): SGHRS, YFSETQ. Trimming removed 6 bases from V and 2 bases from J, with 13 bases in between. The CDR3 covers 14 residues. CDR3 in DNA: TGCGCCAGCATGAAAGGGGACAACACAGATACGCAGTATTTT. This codes for CASMKGDNTDTQYF.